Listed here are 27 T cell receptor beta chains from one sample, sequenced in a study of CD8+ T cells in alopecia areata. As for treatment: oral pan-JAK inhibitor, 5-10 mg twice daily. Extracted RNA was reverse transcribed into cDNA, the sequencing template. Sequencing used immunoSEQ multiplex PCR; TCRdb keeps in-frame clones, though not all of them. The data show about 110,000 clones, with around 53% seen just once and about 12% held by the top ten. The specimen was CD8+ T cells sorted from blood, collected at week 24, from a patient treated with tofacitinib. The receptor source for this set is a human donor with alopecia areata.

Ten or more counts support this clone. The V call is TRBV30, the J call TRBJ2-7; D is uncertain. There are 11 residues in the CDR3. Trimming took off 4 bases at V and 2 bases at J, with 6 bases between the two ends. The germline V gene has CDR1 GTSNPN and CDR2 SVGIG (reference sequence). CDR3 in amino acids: CAWTEAYEQYF. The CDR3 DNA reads TGTGCCTGGACAGAAGCCTACGAGCAGTACTTC.

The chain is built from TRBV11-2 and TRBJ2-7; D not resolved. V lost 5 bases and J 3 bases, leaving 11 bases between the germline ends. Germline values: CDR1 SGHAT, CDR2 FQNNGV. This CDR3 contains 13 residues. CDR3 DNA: TGTGCCAGCAGCCACGATGGCAGCTACGAGCAGTACTTC. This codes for CASSHDGSYEQYF.

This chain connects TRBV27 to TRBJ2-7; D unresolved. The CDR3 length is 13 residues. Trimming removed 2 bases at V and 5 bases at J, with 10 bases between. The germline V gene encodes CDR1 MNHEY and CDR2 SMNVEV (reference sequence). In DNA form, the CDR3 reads TGTGCCAGCAGTTTAGGGGTAGGGCACGAGCAGTACTTC. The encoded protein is CASSLGVGHEQYF.

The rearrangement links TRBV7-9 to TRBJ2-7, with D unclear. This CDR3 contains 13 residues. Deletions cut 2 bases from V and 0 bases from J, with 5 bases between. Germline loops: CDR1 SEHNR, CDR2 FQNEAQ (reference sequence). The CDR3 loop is CASSLQSSYEQYF. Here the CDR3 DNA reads TGTGCCAGCAGCTTACAAAGCTCCTACGAGCAGTACTTC.

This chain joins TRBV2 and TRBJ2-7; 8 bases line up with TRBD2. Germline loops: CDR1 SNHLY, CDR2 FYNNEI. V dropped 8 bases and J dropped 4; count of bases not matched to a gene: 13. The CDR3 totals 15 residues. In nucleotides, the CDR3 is TGTGCCAGCCTCTCAAGCGGGGGCACTATTTACGAGCAGTACTTC. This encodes CASLSSGGTIYEQYF.

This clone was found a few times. The CDR3 bases are TGTGCCAGCAGCCAAGATGAGGGACAGGGCGCAGATACGCAGTATTTT. Amino acid sequence: CASSQDEGQGADTQYF. The rearrangement links TRBV5-4 to TRBJ2-3; 9 nucleotides align to TRBD1. V lost 4 bases and J lost 4; bases outside the gene matches: 10. The CDR3 totals 16 residues. Germline lookup yields CDR1 SGHNT and CDR2 YYREEE (reference sequence).

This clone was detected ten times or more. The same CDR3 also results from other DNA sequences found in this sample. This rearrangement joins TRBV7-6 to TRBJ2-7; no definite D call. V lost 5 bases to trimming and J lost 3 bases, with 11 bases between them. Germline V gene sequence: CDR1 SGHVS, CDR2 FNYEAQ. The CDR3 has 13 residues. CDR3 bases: TGTGCCAGCAGCCCTGGACCAAACTACGAGCAGTACTTC. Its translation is CASSPGPNYEQYF.

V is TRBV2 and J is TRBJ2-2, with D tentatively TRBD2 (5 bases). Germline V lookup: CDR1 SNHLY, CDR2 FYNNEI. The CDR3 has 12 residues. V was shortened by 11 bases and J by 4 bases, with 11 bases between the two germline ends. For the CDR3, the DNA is TGTGCCCGGGAATCGGGCACCGGGGAGCTGTTTTTT. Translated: CARESGTGELFF.

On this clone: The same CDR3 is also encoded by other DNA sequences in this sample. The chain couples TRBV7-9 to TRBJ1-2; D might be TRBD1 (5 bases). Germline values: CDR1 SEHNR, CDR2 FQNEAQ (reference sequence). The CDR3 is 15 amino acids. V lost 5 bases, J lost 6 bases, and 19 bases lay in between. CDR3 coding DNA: TGTGCCAGCAGCCCTAACCCCAAAGGGGCGCATGGCTACACCTTC. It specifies CASSPNPKGAHGYTF.

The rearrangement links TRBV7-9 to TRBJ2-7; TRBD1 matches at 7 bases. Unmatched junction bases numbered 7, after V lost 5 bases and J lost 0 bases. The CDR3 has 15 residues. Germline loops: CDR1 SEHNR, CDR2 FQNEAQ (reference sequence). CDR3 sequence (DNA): TGTGCCAGCAGCCAAGGACAGGAACCCTCCTACGAGCAGTACTTC. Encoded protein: CASSQGQEPSYEQYF.

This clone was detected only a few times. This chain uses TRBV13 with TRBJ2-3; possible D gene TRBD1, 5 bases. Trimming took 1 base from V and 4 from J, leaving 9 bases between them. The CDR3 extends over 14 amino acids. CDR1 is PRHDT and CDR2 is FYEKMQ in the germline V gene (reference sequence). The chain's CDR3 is CASSLERGADTQYF. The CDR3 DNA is TGTGCCAGCAGCTTAGAAAGGGGTGCAGATACGCAGTATTTT.

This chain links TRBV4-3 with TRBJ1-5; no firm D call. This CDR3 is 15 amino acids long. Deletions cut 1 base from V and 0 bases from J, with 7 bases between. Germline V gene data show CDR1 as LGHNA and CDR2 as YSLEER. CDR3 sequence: CASSQVISSNQPQHF. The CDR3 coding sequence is TGCGCCAGCAGCCAAGTAATCAGTAGCAATCAGCCCCAGCATTTT.

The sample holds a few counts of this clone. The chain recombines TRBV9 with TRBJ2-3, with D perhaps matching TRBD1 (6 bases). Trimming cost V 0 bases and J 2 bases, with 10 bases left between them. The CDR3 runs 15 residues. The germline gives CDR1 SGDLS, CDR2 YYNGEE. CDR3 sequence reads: CASSVEDSITDTQYF. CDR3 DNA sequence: TGTGCCAGCAGCGTAGAGGACAGCATCACAGATACGCAGTATTTT.

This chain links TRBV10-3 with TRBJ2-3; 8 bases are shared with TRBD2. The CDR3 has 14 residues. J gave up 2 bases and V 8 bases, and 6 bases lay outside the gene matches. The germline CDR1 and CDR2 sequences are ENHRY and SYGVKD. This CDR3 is CAIAGGTDTDTQYF. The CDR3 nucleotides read TGTGCCATCGCGGGGGGTACGGACACAGATACGCAGTATTTT.

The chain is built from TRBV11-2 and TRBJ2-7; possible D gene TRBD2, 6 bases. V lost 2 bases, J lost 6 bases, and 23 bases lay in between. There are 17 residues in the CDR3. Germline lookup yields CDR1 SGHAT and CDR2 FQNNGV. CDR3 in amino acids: CASSLSGGLGSSGEQYF. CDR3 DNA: TGTGCCAGCAGCTTATCAGGAGGGCTTGGCTCCTCTGGCGAGCAGTACTTC.

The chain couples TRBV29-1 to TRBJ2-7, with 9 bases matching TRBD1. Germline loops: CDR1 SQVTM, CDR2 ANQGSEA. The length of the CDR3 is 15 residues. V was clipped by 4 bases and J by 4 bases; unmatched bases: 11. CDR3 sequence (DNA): TGCAGCGTTGTAAGTTTGACAGGGGGAGGTTACGAGCAGTACTTC. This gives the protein CSVVSLTGGGYEQYF.

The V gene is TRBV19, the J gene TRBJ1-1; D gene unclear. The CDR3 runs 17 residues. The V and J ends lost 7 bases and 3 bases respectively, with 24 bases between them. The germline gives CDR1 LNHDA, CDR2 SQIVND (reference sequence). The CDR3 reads CASNDPGYLTPYTEAFF. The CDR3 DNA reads TGTGCCAGTAACGACCCCGGATACCTCACCCCATACACTGAAGCTTTCTTT. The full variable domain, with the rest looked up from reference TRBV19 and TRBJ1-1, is DGGITQSPKYLFRKEGQNVTLSCEQNLNHDAMYWYRQDPGQGLRLIYYSQIVNDFQKGDIAEGYSVSREKKESFPLTVTSAQKNPTAFYLCASNDPGYLTPYTEAFFGQGTRLTVV.

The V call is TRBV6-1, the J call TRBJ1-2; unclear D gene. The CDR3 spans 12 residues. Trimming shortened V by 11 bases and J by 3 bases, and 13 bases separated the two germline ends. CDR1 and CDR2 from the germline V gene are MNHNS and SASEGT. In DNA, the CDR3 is TGTGCCGCAGGTTCGGGTTACTATGGCTACACCTTC. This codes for CAAGSGYYGYTF.

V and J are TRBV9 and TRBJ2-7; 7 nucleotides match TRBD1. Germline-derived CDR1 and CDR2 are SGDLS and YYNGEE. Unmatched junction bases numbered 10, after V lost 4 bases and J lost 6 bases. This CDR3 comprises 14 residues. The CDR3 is CASSPWTGWGEQYF. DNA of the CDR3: TGTGCCAGCAGCCCGTGGACAGGATGGGGCGAGCAGTACTTC.

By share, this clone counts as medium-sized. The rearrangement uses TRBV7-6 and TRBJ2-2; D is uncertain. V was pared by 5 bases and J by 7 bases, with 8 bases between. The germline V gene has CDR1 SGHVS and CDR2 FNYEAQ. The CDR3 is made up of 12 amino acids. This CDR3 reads CASSPLLGELFF. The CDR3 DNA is TGTGCCAGCAGCCCCCTACTCGGGGAGCTGTTTTTT.

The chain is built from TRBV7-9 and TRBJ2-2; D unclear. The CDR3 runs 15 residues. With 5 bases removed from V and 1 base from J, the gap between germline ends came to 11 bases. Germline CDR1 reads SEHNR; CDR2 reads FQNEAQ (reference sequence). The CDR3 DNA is TGTGCCAGCAGCCCCGGGTCGGAGAACACCGGGGAGCTGTTTTTT. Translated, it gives CASSPGSENTGELFF.

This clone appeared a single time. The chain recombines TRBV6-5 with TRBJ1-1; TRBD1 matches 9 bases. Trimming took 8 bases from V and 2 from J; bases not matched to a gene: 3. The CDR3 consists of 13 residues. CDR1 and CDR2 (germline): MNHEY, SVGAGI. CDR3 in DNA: TGTGCCAGCGCGGGACAGGGAAACACTGAAGCTTTCTTT. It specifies CASAGQGNTEAFF.

The CDR3 sequence: CASSQVGSSGGFTDTQYF. Here the CDR3 DNA reads TGCGCCAGCAGCCAAGTTGGGTCTAGCGGGGGTTTCACAGATACGCAGTATTTT. The gene calls are TRBV4-1 and TRBJ2-3; 10 bases are a match to TRBD2. Germline CDR1 MGHRA, CDR2 YSYEKL. CDR3 length equals 18 residues. Trimming took 1 base from V and 2 from J; bases not matched to a gene: 9.

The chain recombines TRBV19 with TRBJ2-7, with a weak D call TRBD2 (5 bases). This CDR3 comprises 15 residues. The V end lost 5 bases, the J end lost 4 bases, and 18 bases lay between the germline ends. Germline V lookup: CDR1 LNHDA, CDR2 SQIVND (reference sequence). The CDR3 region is CASSPPGESFYEQYF. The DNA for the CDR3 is TGTGCCAGTAGTCCGCCTGGGGAGTCCTTTTACGAGCAGTACTTC.

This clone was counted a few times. In DNA, the CDR3 is TGTGCCGGACGCGACAGGGGGTACTACGAGCAGTACTTC. Residues: CAGRDRGYYEQYF. The rearrangement links TRBV2 to TRBJ2-7; 9 bases line up with TRBD1. The CDR3 runs to 13 residues. The V gene's germline CDR1 is SNHLY and CDR2 FYNNEI. V trimming: 11 bases; J trimming: 3 bases; junction bases outside the gene matches: 8. The whole variable domain, filled in from reference TRBV2 and TRBJ2-7, reads EPEVTQTPSHQVTQMGQEVILRCVPISNHLYFYWYRQILGQKVEFLVSFYNNEISEKSEIFDDQFSVERPDGSNFTLKIRSTKLEDSAMYFCAGRDRGYYEQYFGPGTRLTVT.

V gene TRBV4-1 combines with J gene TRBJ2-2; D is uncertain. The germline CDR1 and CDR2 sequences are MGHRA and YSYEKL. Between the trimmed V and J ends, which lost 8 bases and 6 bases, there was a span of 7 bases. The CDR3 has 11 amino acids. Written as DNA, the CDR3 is TGCGCCAGCCCCAGCGCCGGGGAGCTGTTTTTT. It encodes CASPSAGELFF.

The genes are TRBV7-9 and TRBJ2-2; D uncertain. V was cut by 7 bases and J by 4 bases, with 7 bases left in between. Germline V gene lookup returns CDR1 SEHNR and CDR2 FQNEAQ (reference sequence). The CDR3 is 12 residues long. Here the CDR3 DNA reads TGTGCCAGCACCTGGGGCACCGGGGAGCTGTTTTTT. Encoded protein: CASTWGTGELFF.